A selection of T cell receptor beta chains follows, all from one sample in a study of T cell changes during pregnancy in multiple sclerosis. Some clones are missing from TCRdb's copy, which holds only in-frame ones; the method was immunoSEQ multiplex PCR. The sample yields roughly 40,000 clones, 91% seen once. Sequenced material: CD8+ T cells from peripheral blood mononuclear cells, taken before pregnancy. The receptors here all came from a female donor with multiple sclerosis, enrolled in a pregnancy study. Both conserved end residues are part of each CDR3. D genes are given only for firm matches. Where a row states a size, it is once, few, many or the class of an expanded clone; other rows omit it.

clone size | J gene | V gene | D gene | CDR3 DNA | CDR3 protein
NA | TRBJ1-1 | TRBV7-2 | TRBD1 | TGTGCCAGCAGCTTACATTCCGGGACAGGGTTTCGGAACACTGAAGCTTTCTTT | CASSLHSGTGFRNTEAFF
NA | TRBJ1-2 | TRBV15 | NA | TGTGCCACCAGCAGAGATCGGAGAGGAGGCTACACCTTC | CATSRDRRGGYTF
NA | TRBJ2-5 | TRBV6-4 | TRBD2 | TGTGCCAGCAGTGAGGGACTAGCGCAAGAGACCCAGTACTTC | CASSEGLAQETQYF
NA | TRBJ2-2 | TRBV19 | TRBD1 | TGTGCCAGTAGTTGGACAGGCCAGAACACCGGGGAGCTGTTTTTT | CASSWTGQNTGELFF
NA | TRBJ1-1 | TRBV28 | NA | TGTGCCAGCAGTTTGTCGAGGGGAGGAAACACTGAAGCTTTCTTT | CASSLSRGGNTEAFF
NA | TRBJ1-2 | TRBV19 | NA | TGTGCCAGTAGTATTGGCACAGGGAACGGCTACACCTTC | CASSIGTGNGYTF
NA | TRBJ2-1 | TRBV4-3 | NA | NA | CASSQGVAGGTSVF
NA | TRBJ1-1 | TRBV7-2 | NA | TGTGCCAGCAGCTTCATGACAGGGAACACTGAAGCTTTCTTT | CASSFMTGNTEAFF
NA | TRBJ1-2 | TRBV9 | NA | TGTGCCAGCAGCGTAGTCCCAGATTCTAACTATGGCTACACCTTC | CASSVVPDSNYGYTF
NA | TRBJ2-1 | TRBV6-5 | TRBD2 | TGTGCCAGCAGCATCGTTAGCGGGGACAATGAGCAGTTCTTC | CASSIVSGDNEQFF
NA | TRBJ1-1 | TRBV7-9 | TRBD1 | TGTGCCAGCAGCTTAGCAGGGACAGGGGTTACAGCTTTCTTT | CASSLAGTGVTAFF
NA | TRBJ2-7 | TRBV10-3 | TRBD2 | TGTGCCATCAGATTCTTAGCGGGAGACGGCTACGAGCAGTACTTC | CAIRFLAGDGYEQYF
NA | TRBJ1-2 | TRBV6-4 | NA | TGTGCCAGCAGTGACGGAGACAGTAACTATGGCTACACCTTC | CASSDGDSNYGYTF
NA | TRBJ2-7 | TRBV28 | TRBD2 | TGTGCCAGCAGTCCAATAGCGGGCTCCACCTACGAGCAGTACTTC | CASSPIAGSTYEQYF
NA | TRBJ2-1 | TRBV6-4 | TRBD2 | TGTGCCAGCAGTGACGGACTAGCGGGGGACTACAATGAGCAGTTCTTC | CASSDGLAGDYNEQFF
once | TRBJ1-2 | TRBV28 | NA | TGTGCCAGCAGTTTATGGCAGGGGCCGCTATTCGGCTACACCTTC | CASSLWQGPLFGYTF
NA | TRBJ2-7 | TRBV7-2 | NA | TGTGCCAGCAGCTTAGGTCAGGGCTCTTCCTACGAGCAGTACTTC | CASSLGQGSSYEQYF
NA | TRBJ2-7 | TRBV21-1 | NA | TGTGCCAGCACCCCCCTCAGGGGGCGGTACGAGCAGTACTTC | CASTPLRGRYEQYF
NA | TRBJ2-3 | TRBV29-1 | TRBD2 | TGCAGCGTCACGCCCGTAAGCGGGAGGGATGTGGAGGGCCTTACGCAGTATTTT | CSVTPVSGRDVEGLTQYF
NA | TRBJ2-1 | TRBV7-3 | TRBD2 | TGTGCCAGCAGCTCCCAGGGTCAGACTAGCGGGTTCTACAATGAGCAGTTCTTC | CASSSQGQTSGFYNEQFF
NA | TRBJ2-1 | TRBV27 | TRBD2 | TGTGCCAGCAGTTTACTAGCGGGAGAGAATGAGCAGTTCTTC | CASSLLAGENEQFF
NA | TRBJ2-7 | TRBV5-4 | NA | TGTGCCGTAGGAGAAGGCTACGAGCAGTACTTC | CAVGEGYEQYF
NA | TRBJ2-7 | TRBV7-9 | TRBD2 | TGTGCCAGCAGCTGGGGGGGTGGGGTCGAGTACGAGCAGTACTTC | CASSWGGGVEYEQYF
few | TRBJ1-6 | TRBV19 | NA | TGTGCCAGTAGTATGACCCCCGCGGGAGCGGGTAATTCACCCCTCCACTTT | CASSMTPAGAGNSPLHF
NA | TRBJ2-5 | TRBV7-9 | TRBD2 | TGTGCCAGCAGCGTTAGCGGGAGTTGGGAGACCCAGTACTTC | CASSVSGSWETQYF
NA | TRBJ1-1 | TRBV4-3 | NA | TGCGCCAGCAGCTCCTCCTCTGACAGGAGAGCTTTCTTT | CASSSSSDRRAFF
NA | TRBJ2-1 | TRBV7-9 | TRBD2 | TGTGCCAGCAGCTCCCAGGCGGGAGGGCCTTTAGAAACTTACAATGAGCAGTTCTTC | CASSSQAGGPLETYNEQFF
NA | TRBJ1-2 | TRBV27 | TRBD1 | TGTGCCAGCAGTCCCATCAGGACAGGCACGTCGGGTGGCTACACCTTC | CASSPIRTGTSGGYTF
NA | TRBJ2-3 | TRBV30 | TRBD1 | TGTGCCTGGAGTGCGGCAGGGGGCTCAGATACGCAGTATTTT | CAWSAAGGSDTQYF
NA | TRBJ2-7 | TRBV18 | TRBD1 | TGTGCCAGCTCACCTACGAGACAGGGGTCCTACGAGCAGTACTTC | CASSPTRQGSYEQYF
NA | TRBJ2-1 | TRBV5-1 | TRBD2 | TGCGCCAGCACCACACTCGGGGGGGGCTACAATGAGCAGTTCTTC | CASTTLGGGYNEQFF
NA | TRBJ1-5 | TRBV7-8 | TRBD1 | TGTGCCAGCAGCCCAGGGGGTCCAGATAATCAGCCCCAGCATTTT | CASSPGGPDNQPQHF
NA | TRBJ2-3 | TRBV4-2 | TRBD1 | TGTGCCAGCAGCCAAGATATAGAGACAGGGATGAATACGCAGTATTTT | CASSQDIETGMNTQYF
NA | TRBJ2-3 | TRBV6-5 | NA | TGTGCCAGCAGTTACCGACAGGACGATACGCAGTATTTT | CASSYRQDDTQYF
NA | TRBJ2-3 | TRBV19 | TRBD1 | TGTGCCAGTAACCCCCGCACAGGGGGCGAAGAAACAGATACGCAGTATTTT | CASNPRTGGEETDTQYF
NA | TRBJ2-7 | TRBV13 | TRBD2 | TGTGCCAGCAGTACAGCGGGAGTATTCCACGAGCAGTACTTC | CASSTAGVFHEQYF
NA | TRBJ2-3 | TRBV6-4 | NA | TGTGCCAGCATAAACGCGACAACAGATACGCAGTATTTT | CASINATTDTQYF
NA | TRBJ1-2 | TRBV27 | NA | TGTGCCAGCAGTTTATCGATGGGAGGCTATGGCTACACCTTC | CASSLSMGGYGYTF
NA | TRBJ2-1 | TRBV6-5 | NA | TGTGCCAGCAGTTACTCCGAAGGGGGCAATGAGCAGTTCTTC | CASSYSEGGNEQFF